The 23 T cell receptor beta chains listed next were all sequenced from one sample in a study of technical replicates of blood from a few donors. Repertoires were generated with immunoSEQ multiplex PCR, while TCRdb's copy carries only in-frame clones and drops some. Here the sample spans 65,000 to 95,000 clones, around 97% being singletons. Sequenced sample: T cells isolated from PBMCs. The receptors stem from a human donor in good health.

This chain connects TRBV7-2 to TRBJ1-5, with D maybe TRBD1 (6 bases). V gave up 4 bases and J gave up 2 bases, with 9 bases separating them. This CDR3 region has 14 residues. The germline CDR1 and CDR2 sequences are SGHTA and FQGNSA. CDR3 DNA: TGTGCCAGCAGCTCGCGGACAGGCAATCAGCCCCAGCATTTT. It encodes CASSSRTGNQPQHF.

The rearrangement uses TRBV10-3 and TRBJ1-1; perhaps TRBD1 as D (6 bases). The CDR3 consists of 16 residues. Trimming pared 3 bases from V and 4 bases from J, leaving 18 bases between. The germline V gene encodes CDR1 ENHRY and CDR2 SYGVKD. The chain's CDR3 is CAISDPDRASGTEAFF. Here the CDR3 DNA reads TGTGCCATCAGTGACCCGGACAGAGCTTCGGGCACTGAAGCTTTCTTT.

The rearrangement uses TRBV27 and TRBJ1-2; 11 nucleotides agree with TRBD1. The germline CDR1 and CDR2 sequences are MNHEY and SMNVEV (reference sequence). There are 14 residues in the CDR3. The junction had 6 bases not matched to a gene; V was cut back by 5 bases and J by 7 bases. The CDR3, as DNA: TGTGCCAGCAGTCCAGGACAGGGGGCGGGTGGCTACACCTTC. It specifies CASSPGQGAGGYTF.

This clone was seen a single time. The CDR3 region is CASSFVSGTNYGYTF. DNA of the CDR3: TGCGCCAGCAGCTTTGTATCGGGGACTAACTATGGCTACACCTTC. The chain joins TRBV5-1 to TRBJ1-2; D is undetermined. The V end was cut by 2 bases, the J end by 0 bases, with 11 bases between. The CDR3 has 15 residues. Germline V gene lookup returns CDR1 SGHRS and CDR2 YFSETQ.

The chain couples TRBV6-1 to TRBJ1-2; tentative D call: TRBD1 (5 bases). V was cut by 7 bases and J by 8 bases, with 20 bases left in between. The CDR3 contains 14 residues. Per the germline V gene, CDR1 is MNHNS and CDR2 is SASEGT. CDR3 region: CASKKRAGGGGYTF. The CDR3 DNA sequence: TGTGCCAGCAAAAAACGGGCGGGCGGGGGAGGCTACACCTTC.

This rearrangement joins TRBV6-4 to TRBJ2-5, with 11 bases identical to TRBD2. Germline CDR1 is MRHNA and CDR2 is SNTAGT. V was clipped by 2 bases and J by 5 bases; unmatched bases: 7. CDR3 length equals 16 residues. The CDR3 DNA reads as TGTGCCAGCAGTGACCAAAGGACTAGCGGGCCTGAGACCCAGTACTTC. This codes for CASSDQRTSGPETQYF.

The J gene is TRBJ2-7, the V gene TRBV27; D gene ambiguous. Trimming took 0 bases from V and 1 from J, leaving 4 bases between them. The V gene's germline CDR1 is MNHEY and CDR2 SMNVEV (reference sequence). This CDR3 is 13 amino acids long. The CDR3 bases are TGTGCCAGCAGTTTATCCCTTTCCTACGAGCAGTACTTC. Protein: CASSLSLSYEQYF.

The chain recombines TRBV6-5 with TRBJ2-1; 7 bases line up with TRBD2. Germline V gene lookup returns CDR1 MNHEY and CDR2 SVGAGI. Trimming took 1 base from V and 8 from J; bases not matched to a gene: 11. The CDR3 is 16 residues long. The CDR3 DNA reads as TGTGCCAGCAGTTACTTTACTAGCGAGCTACCGCATGAGCAGTTCTTC. The encoded protein is CASSYFTSELPHEQFF.

The chain is built from TRBV6-5 and TRBJ2-1; D gene uncertain. With 2 bases removed from V and 3 bases from J, the gap between germline ends came to 8 bases. In germline, CDR1 is MNHEY, CDR2 SVGAGI. There are 14 residues in the CDR3. The CDR3 DNA follows: TGTGCCAGCAGTTACGTGAGTGGCTACAATGAGCAGTTCTTC. This gives the protein CASSYVSGYNEQFF.

J is TRBJ2-7 and V is TRBV7-2; D gene ambiguous. Trimming shortened V by 2 bases and J by 2 bases, and 13 bases separated the two germline ends. The CDR3 spans 15 residues. Germline assignment: CDR1 SGHTA and CDR2 FQGNSA. In nucleotides, the CDR3 is TGTGCCAGCAGCTTAAGAGGAACCGGCCCCTACGAGCAGTACTTC. It translates to CASSLRGTGPYEQYF.

Here the CDR3 DNA reads TGTGCCAGCAGCCAAGGAAAGACAGGGGGCTCTAAAAACATTCAGTACTTC. Its translation: CASSQGKTGGSKNIQYF. The chain recombines TRBV14 with TRBJ2-4, with TRBD1 matching over 10 bases. This CDR3 has 17 amino acids. The junction had 7 bases not matched to a gene; V was cut back by 1 base and J by 4 bases. Looked up from germline, CDR1 is SGHDN and CDR2 is FVKESK.

The chain links TRBV4-1 to TRBJ1-1, with a tentative D call TRBD1 (5 bases). The germline V gene encodes CDR1 MGHRA and CDR2 YSYEKL. With 1 base removed from V and 10 bases from J, the gap between germline ends came to 19 bases. The CDR3 is made up of 15 amino acids. CDR3 loop: CASSQGEGLVSAAFF. DNA of the CDR3: TGCGCCAGCAGCCAAGGGGAGGGGTTGGTATCGGCAGCTTTCTTT.

This chain uses TRBV21-1 with TRBJ2-1; the table assigns TRBD2, which was not confirmed against the DNA. TRBV21-1 is an annotated pseudogene. The CDR3 covers 17 residues. The CDR3 nucleotides read TGTGCCAGCAGCAAAAGGAGGGAACTAGCGGGACTCAATGAGCAGTTCTTC. This encodes CASSKRRELAGLNEQFF.

The gene calls are TRBV19 and TRBJ2-7; 9 bases align to TRBD2. In germline, CDR1 is LNHDA, CDR2 SQIVND (reference sequence). The CDR3 extends over 15 amino acids. Germline trimming cut 7 bases from V and 3 bases from J; bases unmatched to any gene: 10. CDR3 sequence: CASTPNPSGVYEQYF. For the CDR3, the DNA is TGTGCCAGTACCCCCAACCCTAGCGGGGTCTACGAGCAGTACTTC.

This chain links TRBV11-3 with TRBJ2-7, with TRBD2 matching over 8 bases. J was trimmed by 6 bases and V by 2 bases; bases with no gene match: 6. The CDR3 is made up of 14 amino acids. Germline V gene lookup returns CDR1 SGHNT and CDR2 YENEEA. In DNA, the CDR3 is TGTGCCAGCAGCTTATTGCTAGCGGGTGCCGAGCAGTACTTC. The encoded protein is CASSLLLAGAEQYF.

The V gene is TRBV5-4, the J gene TRBJ2-3; D may be TRBD2 (6 bases). Germline lookup yields CDR1 SGHNT and CDR2 YYREEE (reference sequence). This CDR3 is 18 amino acids long. Trimming removed 4 bases at V and 0 bases at J, with 21 bases between. The DNA of the CDR3 is TGTGCCAGCAGCCTTAGCGGAACCCTCATAGCTAGCACAGATACGCAGTATTTT. Its translation: CASSLSGTLIASTDTQYF.

The chain employs TRBV11-3 and TRBJ2-1; D ambiguous. V shed 6 bases and J shed 2 bases, with 8 bases lying between them. Per the germline V gene, CDR1 is SGHNT and CDR2 is YENEEA. CDR3 length: 13 residues. CDR3 sequence (DNA): TGTGCCAGCAGTTCTCTAGCCTACAATGAGCAGTTCTTC. This encodes CASSSLAYNEQFF. Together with reference TRBV11-3 and TRBJ2-1, the CDR3 gives the full variable domain: EAGVVQSPRYKIIEKKQPVAFWCNPISGHNTLYWYLQNLGQGPELLIRYENEEAVDDSQLPKDRFSAERLKGVDSTLKIQPAELGDSAVYLCASSSLAYNEQFFGPGTRLTVL.

The rearrangement joins TRBV11-1 to TRBJ2-7; the D gene is possibly TRBD1 (6 bases). The germline gives CDR1 SGHAT, CDR2 FQDESV (reference sequence). This CDR3 region has 14 residues. The germline V and J ends were trimmed by 3 bases and 4 bases, with 13 bases remaining between them. DNA of the CDR3: TGTGCCAGCAGCTTCGTCGGGACAAGGTACGAGCAGTACTTC. This sequence encodes CASSFVGTRYEQYF.

This clone has only one observation. V usage is TRBV11-2 and J usage is TRBJ2-2, with D tentatively TRBD1 (6 bases). CDR3 length: 19 residues. Between the trimmed V and J ends, which lost 1 base and 4 bases, there was a span of 22 bases. CDR1 and CDR2 (germline): SGHAT, FQNNGV. The chain's CDR3 is CASSLVLFRGRGVTGELFF. In DNA form, the CDR3 reads TGTGCCAGCAGCTTAGTCCTCTTCCGGGGCAGGGGAGTCACCGGGGAGCTGTTTTTT.

V is TRBV9 and J is TRBJ1-3; 7 nucleotides match TRBD1. The CDR3 sequence is 17 residues long. Trimming took 3 bases from V and 4 from J; bases not matched to a gene: 13. CDR1 SGDLS and CDR2 YYNGEE come from the germline V gene. CDR3 amino acids: CASSALDRTWSGNTIYF. CDR3 nucleotides: TGTGCCAGCAGCGCACTGGACAGGACATGGTCGGGAAACACCATATATTTT.

The chain is built from TRBV10-1 and TRBJ2-2, with D tentatively TRBD2 (5 bases). The CDR3 is 16 amino acids. V was trimmed by 4 bases and J by 1 base, leaving 13 bases between them. Germline loops: CDR1 WNHNN, CDR2 SYGVQD (reference sequence). The CDR3 region is CASSANTGMNTGELFF. The CDR3 DNA reads as TGCGCCAGCAGTGCTAATACGGGGATGAACACCGGGGAGCTGTTTTTT.

This clone was seen just once. The chain links TRBV19 to TRBJ2-6; D gene unclear. This CDR3 has 16 amino acids. V was cut by 7 bases and J by 4 bases, with 17 bases left in between. Germline V gives CDR1 LNHDA, CDR2 SQIVND (reference sequence). CDR3 coding DNA: TGTGCCAGTACCCCAAGAGCCCTCGGGGGGGCCAACGTCCTGACTTTC. Its protein product is CASTPRALGGANVLTF.

The CDR3 coding sequence is TGTGCCAGCAGCTTCGTTAGCGGTATCACAGATACGCAGTATTTT. Encoded protein: CASSFVSGITDTQYF. The chain links TRBV7-6 to TRBJ2-3, with a possible D match to TRBD2 (6 bases). Germline assignment: CDR1 SGHVS and CDR2 FNYEAQ. CDR3 length: 15 amino acids. V was clipped by 3 bases and J by 2 bases, with 12 bases between them.